A single sample is the source of the 30 T cell receptor beta chains below, sequenced in a study of cytomegalovirus exposure and HLA in healthy donors. Vbeta (60) and Jbeta (13) primers were used in the PCR. This table comes from immunoSEQ multiplex PCR, and its TCRdb copy is limited to in-frame clones, with some not included. The data show 130,000 to 150,000 clones, 70% to 75% seen once. Sequencing was carried out using PBMCs. These receptors were taken from a human donor in good health.

The V and J genes are TRBV5-1 and TRBJ1-5; D unclear. Germline values: CDR1 SGHRS, CDR2 YFSETQ. The length of the CDR3 is 15 residues. The V end was cut by 0 bases, the J end by 3 bases, with 10 bases between. The CDR3 DNA reads as TGCGCCAGCAGCTTGGTTCCAGGATCCAATCAGCCCCAGCATTTT. It encodes CASSLVPGSNQPQHF.

The chain recombines TRBV18 with TRBJ2-3, with TRBD1 matching 8 bases. With 4 bases clipped from V and 2 bases from J, the junction kept 17 bases outside the gene matches. The CDR3 runs to 19 residues. CDR1 and CDR2 from the germline V gene are KGHSH and LQKENI. In DNA form, the CDR3 reads TGTGCCAGCTCACTCGAGCCCATGACAGGGGATGGTGACACAGATACGCAGTATTTT. It specifies CASSLEPMTGDGDTDTQYF.

The rearrangement joins TRBV19 to TRBJ1-2; D gene ambiguous. The CDR3 runs 12 residues. The V end lost 4 bases, the J end lost 3 bases, and 6 bases lay between the germline ends. The V gene's germline CDR1 is LNHDA and CDR2 SQIVND (reference sequence). DNA of the CDR3: TGTGCCAGTAGTAACCGGGACTATGGCTACACCTTC. It encodes CASSNRDYGYTF.

The chain joins TRBV11-2 to TRBJ1-4; D may be TRBD1 (5 bases). The length of the CDR3 is 14 residues. V lost 1 base and J 6 bases, leaving 9 bases between the germline ends. Germline CDR1 and CDR2: SGHAT and FQNNGV. The CDR3 DNA sequence: TGTGCCAGCAGCTTAGGGGGCAGGGATGAAAAACTGTTTTTT. It encodes CASSLGGRDEKLFF.

The chain joins TRBV5-4 to TRBJ2-7; 7 bases are a match to TRBD1. Trimming took 4 bases from V and 0 from J; bases not matched to a gene: 7. The CDR3 spans 15 residues. Germline V gives CDR1 SGHNT, CDR2 YYREEE (reference sequence). CDR3 protein: CASSRDRVSSYEQYF. CDR3 DNA: TGTGCCAGCAGCCGTGACAGGGTCAGCTCCTACGAGCAGTACTTC.

V usage is TRBV7-8 and J usage is TRBJ2-7, with D perhaps TRBD2 (7 bases). V was shortened by 5 bases and J by 5 bases, with 16 bases between the two germline ends. Germline V lookup: CDR1 SGHVS, CDR2 FQNEAQ. The CDR3 is 14 amino acids. CDR3 protein: CASSHRGARNEQYF. DNA of the CDR3: TGTGCCAGCAGCCATCGGGGGGCAAGGAACGAGCAGTACTTC.

This clone was recorded once. This chain connects TRBV5-8 to TRBJ2-5; D may be TRBD2 (5 bases). This CDR3 region has 15 residues. Deletions cut 6 bases from V and 4 bases from J, with 19 bases between. Per the germline V gene, CDR1 is SGHTS and CDR2 is YDEGEE. The CDR3 sequence: CASTYLGLAGETQYF. The CDR3 DNA follows: TGTGCCAGCACCTATCTTGGACTGGCGGGAGAGACCCAGTACTTC. The variable domain in full, completed from reference TRBV5-8 and TRBJ2-5, reads EAGVTQSPTHLIKTRGQQATLRCSPISGHTSVYWYQQALGLGLQFLLWYDEGEERNRGNFPPRFSGRQFPNYSSELNVNALELEDSALYLCASTYLGLAGETQYFGPGTRLLVL.

The chain joins TRBV30 to TRBJ2-5; 7 bases match TRBD2. J lost 5 bases, V lost 1 base, and 4 bases had no gene match. The CDR3 is 13 amino acids. The germline V gene encodes CDR1 GTSNPN and CDR2 SVGIG (reference sequence). Written as DNA, the CDR3 is TGTGCCTGGAGTGATGTAGCGGGCGAGACCCAGTACTTC. Translation gives CAWSDVAGETQYF.

The chain carries TRBV7-3 and TRBJ1-1; no clear D gene. This CDR3 spans 13 amino acids. V gave up 0 bases and J gave up 6 bases, with 8 bases separating them. The germline V gene encodes CDR1 SGHTA and CDR2 FQGTGA. The CDR3 region has the DNA TGTGCCAGCAGCTTAACAGAGGGTTCTGAAGCTTTCTTT. Residues: CASSLTEGSEAFF.

The CDR3 DNA follows: TGCGCCAGCAGCTTGGGGGCAGGACAGGGCTTATACGAGCAGTACTTC. It specifies CASSLGAGQGLYEQYF. The chain uses TRBV5-1 and TRBJ2-7; 8 bases map to TRBD1. Germline V gives CDR1 SGHRS, CDR2 YFSETQ. Trimming removed 0 bases from V and 4 bases from J; junction bases left unmatched: 9. The CDR3 contains 16 residues.

This clone was counted a few times. The chain links TRBV7-9 to TRBJ1-2; perhaps TRBD1 as D (6 bases). This CDR3 comprises 13 residues. V lost 4 bases, J lost 7 bases, and 13 bases lay in between. CDR1 SEHNR and CDR2 FQNEAQ come from the germline V gene (reference sequence). Here the CDR3 DNA reads TGTGCCAGCAGCTCCGTACAGGGTCCTGGCTACACCTTC. Residues: CASSSVQGPGYTF. Complete variable domain (other parts from reference TRBV7-9 and TRBJ1-2): DTGVSQNPRHKITKRGQNVTFRCDPISEHNRLYWYRQTLGQGPEFLTYFQNEAQLEKSRLLSDRFSAERPKGSFSTLEIQRTEQGDSAMYLCASSSVQGPGYTFGSGTRLTVV.

The genes are TRBV6-6 and TRBJ1-6, with a possible D match to TRBD1 (5 bases). Germline loops: CDR1 MNHNY, CDR2 SVGAGI (reference sequence). Trimming stripped 0 bases from V and 8 bases from J, with 8 bases between. The CDR3 has 14 amino acids. CDR3 protein: CASSYSGGDSPLHF. As DNA, the CDR3 is TGTGCCAGCAGTTACTCGGGAGGGGATTCACCCCTCCACTTT.

The V and J genes are TRBV5-4 and TRBJ2-3, with 10 bases matching TRBD2. This CDR3 spans 15 amino acids. Germline V gene sequence: CDR1 SGHNT, CDR2 YYREEE (reference sequence). Unmatched junction bases numbered 6, after V lost 3 bases and J lost 5 bases. The CDR3 is CASSSQRGGGDTQYF. The CDR3 region has the DNA TGTGCCAGCAGCTCCCAGCGGGGGGGCGGAGATACGCAGTATTTT.

The chain joins TRBV4-1 to TRBJ2-5; 11 bases agree with TRBD2. Germline CDR1 and CDR2: MGHRA and YSYEKL. This CDR3 has 15 amino acids. Trimming cost V 1 base and J 4 bases; bases outside gene matches: 2. CDR3 sequence reads: CASSQVAGGGETQYF. CDR3 in DNA: TGCGCCAGCAGCCAAGTAGCGGGGGGGGGAGAGACCCAGTACTTC.

The CDR3 sequence: CASSGGLAENIQYF. CDR3 DNA: TGTGCCAGCAGTGGGGGACTAGCGGAAAACATTCAGTACTTC. This chain uses TRBV6-4 with TRBJ2-4; 11 positions match TRBD2. The CDR3 spans 14 residues. V gave up 4 bases and J gave up 5 bases; unmatched junction bases: 1. The germline CDR1 and CDR2 sequences are MRHNA and SNTAGT.

This chain connects TRBV29-1 to TRBJ1-2; 9 bases match TRBD1. Trimming at V came to 0 bases and at J to 6 bases, leaving 2 bases not matched to a gene. From germline, CDR1 is SQVTM and CDR2 ANQGSEA. The CDR3 is 13 amino acids. CDR3 sequence reads: CSVEEGTGHGYTF. The CDR3 coding sequence is TGCAGCGTTGAAGAAGGGACAGGGCATGGCTACACCTTC. The full variable domain, its missing parts supplied by reference TRBV29-1 and TRBJ1-2, is SAVISQKPSRDICQRGTSLTIQCQVDSQVTMMFWYRQQPGQSLTLIATANQGSEATYESGFVIDKFPISRPNLTFSTLTVSNMSPEDSSIYLCSVEEGTGHGYTFGSGTRLTVV.

The CDR3 DNA follows: TGTGCCAGCAGCGCGGGACTAGCGGGGGTCTACAATGAGCAGTTCTTC. Residues: CASSAGLAGVYNEQFF. V gene TRBV7-8 combines with J gene TRBJ2-1; 14 bases agree with TRBD2. Per germline, CDR1 SGHVS and CDR2 FQNEAQ. Unmatched junction bases numbered 3, after V lost 5 bases and J lost 3 bases. The CDR3 consists of 16 residues.

The chain is built from TRBV29-1 and TRBJ1-2, with D perhaps matching TRBD1 (6 bases). Germline V lookup: CDR1 SQVTM, CDR2 ANQGSEA. V was trimmed by 2 bases and J by 8 bases, leaving 15 bases between them. The length of the CDR3 is 13 residues. CDR3 in amino acids: CSVEIGTGYGYTF. CDR3 DNA: TGCAGCGTTGAAATCGGCACAGGGTACGGCTACACCTTC.

The CDR3 spells CASSKGQLLNTEAFF. The CDR3 nucleotides are TGTGCCAGCAGCAAGGGACAGCTATTGAACACTGAAGCTTTCTTT. V usage is TRBV5-5 and J usage is TRBJ1-1, with 7 bases aligning to TRBD1. CDR1 is SGHKS and CDR2 is YYEKEE in the germline V gene (reference sequence). The CDR3 runs to 15 residues. J gave up 0 bases and V 4 bases, and 6 bases lay outside the gene matches.

Concerning this clone itself: Mismatch with germline at one junction end may stem from a read error. The CDR3 sequence is CASSPRGGLLQEIQYF. CDR3 nucleotide sequence: TGTGCCAGCAGCCCGCGGGGGGGCCTACTCCAAGAGATCCAGTACTTC. The chain links TRBV11-2 to TRBJ2-5; 9 bases map to TRBD2. The germline V gene has CDR1 SGHAT and CDR2 FQNNGV. This CDR3 comprises 16 residues.

This clone was recorded a few times. The chain links TRBV5-1 to TRBJ2-7; D is possibly TRBD1 (6 bases). The germline V gene has CDR1 SGHRS and CDR2 YFSETQ. Between the trimmed V and J ends, which lost 4 bases and 2 bases, there was a span of 13 bases. CDR3 size: 14 residues. CDR3: CASSRDNPAYEQYF. For the CDR3, the DNA is TGCGCCAGCAGCCGGGACAATCCAGCCTACGAGCAGTACTTC.

The V gene is TRBV19, the J gene TRBJ1-5; D gene ambiguous. The germline V gene encodes CDR1 LNHDA and CDR2 SQIVND (reference sequence). V lost 7 bases to trimming and J lost 4 bases, with 11 bases between them. The CDR3 sequence is 13 residues long. Here the CDR3 DNA reads TGTGCCAGTACCCCTGGTCAGAATCAGCCCCAGCATTTT. This gives the protein CASTPGQNQPQHF. Full variable domain (remainder filled in from reference TRBV19 and TRBJ1-5): DGGITQSPKYLFRKEGQNVTLSCEQNLNHDAMYWYRQDPGQGLRLIYYSQIVNDFQKGDIAEGYSVSREKKESFPLTVTSAQKNPTAFYLCASTPGQNQPQHFGDGTRLSIL.

Only one count was recorded for this clone. The rearrangement joins TRBV29-1 to TRBJ1-5; 10 bases fit TRBD1. Unmatched junction bases numbered 0, after V lost 4 bases and J lost 6 bases. The germline V gene encodes CDR1 SQVTM and CDR2 ANQGSEA. CDR3 size: 12 residues. CDR3 protein: CSVGDRGQPQHF. DNA of the CDR3: TGCAGCGTTGGGGACAGGGGTCAGCCCCAGCATTTT.

This rearrangement joins TRBV2 to TRBJ2-5; 10 positions match TRBD2. Trimming removed 6 bases from V and 1 base from J; junction bases left unmatched: 5. The CDR3 loop spans 15 amino acids. CDR1 and CDR2 from the germline V gene are SNHLY and FYNNEI. The CDR3 here is CASRYSGGIQETQYF. Written as DNA, the CDR3 is TGTGCCAGCAGGTATAGCGGGGGGATCCAAGAGACCCAGTACTTC. Supplemented by reference TRBV2 and TRBJ2-5, the full variable domain reads EPEVTQTPSHQVTQMGQEVILRCVPISNHLYFYWYRQILGQKVEFLVSFYNNEISEKSEIFDDQFSVERPDGSNFTLKIRSTKLEDSAMYFCASRYSGGIQETQYFGPGTRLLVL.

V gene TRBV10-2 combines with J gene TRBJ2-7; TRBD1 aligns across 7 bases. The length of the CDR3 is 14 residues. The V gene end was trimmed by 3 bases and the J gene end by 2 bases; junction bases not matched to a gene: 4. Germline CDR1 and CDR2: WSHSY and SAAADI. CDR3 DNA: TGCGCCAGCAGTGATTACAGGGGACCCTACGAGCAGTACTTC. Protein: CASSDYRGPYEQYF.

The chain recombines TRBV19 with TRBJ1-5; 7 bases align to TRBD1. V was pared by 7 bases and J by 1 base, with 13 bases of the junction left unmatched. Germline lookup yields CDR1 LNHDA and CDR2 SQIVND (reference sequence). There are 17 residues in the CDR3. The CDR3 nucleotides read TGTGCCAGTATAGGGAAACAGGGGTCGGTAAGCAATCAGCCCCAGCATTTT. Encoded protein: CASIGKQGSVSNQPQHF.

This clone was seen once. The chain joins TRBV7-9 to TRBJ2-5; TRBD2 aligns across 10 bases. Trimming at V came to 10 bases and at J to 5 bases, leaving 7 bases not matched to a gene. CDR1 is SEHNR, CDR2 FQNEAQ, per germline (reference sequence). This CDR3 region has 13 residues. The CDR3 bases are TGTGCCACAGCGGGAGGGTTTGATGAGACCCAGTACTTC. Protein product: CATAGGFDETQYF.

The rearrangement links TRBV2 to TRBJ2-7; no clear D. The V and J ends lost 3 bases and 9 bases respectively, with 15 bases between them. CDR3 length: 13 residues. Germline-derived CDR1 and CDR2 are SNHLY and FYNNEI. CDR3 bases: TGTGCCAGCAGTGAGTTGGCTTATCTTGTGCAGTACTTC. It yields the protein CASSELAYLVQYF.

The V gene is TRBV28, the J gene TRBJ2-4, with 8 bases identical to TRBD1. Germline assignment: CDR1 MDHEN and CDR2 SYDVKM. Trimming at V came to 7 bases and at J to 8 bases, leaving 10 bases not matched to a gene. The CDR3 runs to 14 residues. The CDR3 loop is CASTGQGNVDIQYF. CDR3 sequence (DNA): TGTGCCAGCACAGGACAGGGAAATGTTGACATTCAGTACTTC.

The chain employs TRBV7-6 and TRBJ2-7; 7 bases are shared with TRBD2. Trimming took 8 bases from V and 0 from J; bases not matched to a gene: 13. The CDR3 sequence is 16 residues long. Germline V gene data show CDR1 as SGHVS and CDR2 as FNYEAQ. The CDR3 DNA reads TGTGCCAGCGTCCCACCCCCGGGACTAAGCTCCTACGAGCAGTACTTC. This gives the protein CASVPPPGLSSYEQYF.